The 25 T cell receptor beta chains below were found in one sample sequenced in a study of T cells after yellow fever vaccination. In TCRdb, the 5' RACE reads were re-called with MiXCR into one record per CDR3 protein. The table lists more than 90,000 distinct CDR3 sequences, around 7.2% of them singletons, with roughly 2.5% in the top ten. The sample consisted of CD4+ T cells sorted from PBMCs, taken about 49 days after the first yellow fever vaccination. These receptors were collected from a man younger than 30 who received the YFV17D yellow fever vaccine.

This clonotype was seen at least ten times. The chain links TRBV9 to TRBJ1-1; D unresolved. Germline values: CDR1 SGDLS, CDR2 YYNGEE. With 4 bases removed from V and 6 bases from J, the gap between germline ends came to 19 bases. This CDR3 has 15 residues. CDR3 region: CASSPHSSGTAEAFF. As DNA, the CDR3 is TGTGCCAGCAGCCCACACAGTTCAGGAACTGCTGAAGCTTTCTTT.

This clonotype has at least ten counts. The chain has TRBV5-1 and TRBJ2-1; 7 bases line up with TRBD2. The V and J ends lost 4 bases and 0 bases, in that order; junction bases with no gene match: 4. The CDR3 loop spans 15 amino acids. The germline gives CDR1 SGHRS, CDR2 YFSETQ. This CDR3 reads CASSPGGSSYNEQFF. In DNA form, the CDR3 reads TGCGCCAGCAGCCCCGGGGGGAGCTCCTACAATGAGCAGTTCTTC.

This clonotype was recorded at least ten times. This chain uses TRBV12-3 or TRBV12-4 with TRBJ2-1; 8 bases fit TRBD2. V was clipped by 0 bases and J by 9 bases; unmatched bases: 10. CDR3 length equals 16 residues. The CDR3 DNA is TGTGCCAGCAGTTTAGCGACGGGGGGGCCGCTTCGTGAGCAGTTCTTC. The encoded protein is CASSLATGGPLREQFF.

Worth noting for this clonotype: A much larger clone lies one base from this, so it may be a read error. The chain joins TRBV29-1 to TRBJ2-3; TRBD2 matches at 7 bases. V shed 7 bases, J shed 5 bases, and the junction held 12 bases outside the gene matches. CDR3 length: 14 amino acids. Germline V gene lookup returns CDR1 SQVTM and CDR2 ANQGSEA. The chain's CDR3 is CSAGGQNGVDTQYF. The DNA of the CDR3 is TGCAGCGCGGGGGGTCAGAATGGGGTAGATACGCAGTATTTT.

This clonotype was detected ten times or more. This chain links TRBV5-1 with TRBJ2-7; D possibly uses TRBD1 or TRBD2 (5 bases each). The CDR3 is 17 amino acids. The ends were cut back, 0 bases at V and 7 bases at J, with 23 bases in the middle. Germline CDR1 is SGHRS and CDR2 is YFSETQ. Written as DNA, the CDR3 is TGCGCCAGCAGCTTGGGGCAGCTGGGGGACGTCGTTGGGGAGCAGTACGTC. This codes for CASSLGQLGDVVGEQYV.

This clonotype was observed at least ten times. The chain couples TRBV7-2 to TRBJ2-1, with 12 bases lining up with TRBD2. Trimming removed 5 bases from V and 13 bases from J; junction bases left unmatched: 12. CDR1 and CDR2 from the germline V gene are SGHTA and FQGNSA. This CDR3 contains 15 residues. CDR3 region: CASSTSSASGGAQFF. The CDR3 DNA reads as TGTGCCAGCAGCACCTCCTCTGCTAGCGGGGGGGCCCAGTTCTTC.

The rearrangement links TRBV20-1 to TRBJ1-4; D is possibly TRBD1 (6 bases). CDR3 size: 15 residues. The V gene lost 3 bases and the J gene lost 7 bases, with 18 bases spanning the gap. Germline lookup yields CDR1 DFQATT and CDR2 SNEGSKA (reference sequence). This chain's CDR3 is CSASGTSTTSEKLFF. The CDR3 DNA follows: TGCAGTGCTAGCGGGACATCGACAACCTCTGAAAAACTGTTTTTT.

This clonotype was counted ten times or more. The V call is TRBV28, the J call TRBJ2-7; D gene uncertain. Germline lookup yields CDR1 MDHEN and CDR2 SYDVKM. V was shortened by 3 bases and J by 4 bases, with 13 bases between the two germline ends. The CDR3 totals 14 residues. CDR3 sequence: CASSFRLGSYEQYV. The CDR3 DNA follows: TGTGCCAGCAGTTTTCGGCTAGGGTCTTACGAGCAGTACGTC.

This clonotype has at least ten counts. The DNA of the CDR3 is TGTGCCGTACGGGCAGGGTCATACACAGATACGCAGTATTTT. Translation gives CAVRAGSYTDTQYF. The chain links TRBV2 to TRBJ2-3; tentative D call: TRBD1 (5 bases). The ends were cut back, 11 bases at V and 2 bases at J, with 17 bases in the middle. This CDR3 region has 14 residues. Germline CDR1 is SNHLY and CDR2 is FYNNEI.

On this clonotype itself: It may be a read error: a sequence one base away is much more abundant. J is TRBJ2-7 and V is TRBV30; D possibly corresponds to TRBD1 (6 bases). Germline V gene sequence: CDR1 GTSNPN, CDR2 SVGIG (reference sequence). Trimming took off 7 bases at V and 4 bases at J, with 14 bases between the two ends. The CDR3 covers 12 residues. CDR3 bases: TGTGCCTCACAGGGTGGGGAGTACGAGCAGTACTTC. It yields the protein CASQGGEYEQYF.

For this clonotype: A read error may be the cause here, since a much bigger clone is one base away. CDR3 DNA: TGTGCCAGCAGCTTGGCGGGAGGGGGCTACGAGCAGTACGTC. It specifies CASSLAGGGYEQYV. The rearrangement joins TRBV5-5 to TRBJ2-7; TRBD2 agrees at 8 bases. Germline-derived CDR1 and CDR2 are SGHKS and YYEKEE (reference sequence). The CDR3 has 14 residues. The trim removed 0 bases at V and 3 bases at J, leaving 2 bases unmatched.

This clonotype came up many times. The rearrangement joins TRBV7-3 to TRBJ2-1; perhaps D is TRBD1 or TRBD2 (5 bases each). V lost 1 base and J lost 5, with 9 bases in between. The CDR3 sequence is 14 residues long. Germline V CDR1 and CDR2: SGHTA, FQGTGA. The CDR3 nucleotides read TGTGCCAGCAGCTTAAGTCGGGACGACAATGAGCAGTTCTTC. Encoded protein: CASSLSRDDNEQFF.

There are many counts of this clonotype. The V and J genes are TRBV5-1 and TRBJ2-7; D uncertain. The CDR3 is 14 amino acids. V lost 3 bases, J lost 0 bases, and 10 bases lay in between. Germline CDR1 reads SGHRS; CDR2 reads YFSETQ. The CDR3 DNA follows: TGCGCCAGCAGCTCTGACGGACCCTCCTACGAGCAGTACTTC. The encoded protein is CASSSDGPSYEQYF.

At least ten counts were recorded for this clonotype. The CDR3 loop reads CASSLGQVSQPQHF. DNA of the CDR3: TGTGCCAGCAGCTTAGGGCAGGTGAGCCAGCCCCAGCATTTT. V and J are TRBV7-2 and TRBJ1-5; D remains ambiguous. The V end lost 1 base, the J end lost 7 bases, and 11 bases lay between the germline ends. The CDR3 length is 14 residues. The germline V gene encodes CDR1 SGHTA and CDR2 FQGNSA.

This clonotype has a count of ten or more. The V and J genes are TRBV6-6 and TRBJ2-4; 7 nucleotides agree with TRBD1. Trimming at V came to 8 bases and at J to 6 bases, leaving 7 bases not matched to a gene. Germline assignment: CDR1 MNHNY and CDR2 SVGAGI (reference sequence). The CDR3 spans 13 residues. DNA of the CDR3: TGTGCCAGCCGTGACAGGGTCTTAAACATTCAGTACTTC. Translated, it gives CASRDRVLNIQYF.

This clonotype was picked up many times. This rearrangement joins TRBV12-3 or TRBV12-4 to TRBJ1-5, with 7 bases fitting TRBD1. After removal of 6 bases from V and 7 bases from J, the junction contained 9 bases not matched to a gene. The CDR3 spans 14 residues. CDR3 loop: CASRGQEGEQPQHF. In nucleotides, the CDR3 is TGTGCCAGCAGAGGACAGGAAGGGGAGCAGCCCCAGCATTTT.

The V gene is TRBV6-2 or TRBV6-3, the J gene TRBJ2-1, with TRBD2 identical over 9 bases. The junction had 9 bases not matched to a gene; V was cut back by 6 bases and J by 0 bases. Germline V gene data show CDR1 as MNHEY and CDR2 as SVGEGT. The CDR3 runs to 17 residues. The CDR3 loop is CASSPLRGGSSYNEQFF. As DNA, the CDR3 is TGTGCCAGCAGCCCTCTGCGGGGGGGCAGCTCCTACAATGAGCAGTTCTTC.

This clonotype has at least ten counts. The CDR3 nucleotides are TGTGCCACCAGTGACCCTAGGACCGGGACAGGGGAGGAGGAGACCCAGTACTTC. Translating it yields CATSDPRTGTGEEETQYF. The rearrangement uses TRBV24-1 and TRBJ2-5; 10 nucleotides align to TRBD1. V shed 4 bases, J shed 5 bases, and the junction held 15 bases outside the gene matches. CDR3 size: 18 residues. The germline V gene encodes CDR1 KGHDR and CDR2 SFDVKD.

This clonotype was counted many times. The V and J genes are TRBV20-1 and TRBJ1-5, with 7 bases identical to TRBD1. V lost 6 bases, J lost 0 bases, and 11 bases stayed unmatched. Germline V lookup: CDR1 DFQATT, CDR2 SNEGSKA (reference sequence). The CDR3 runs to 16 residues. DNA of the CDR3: TGCAGTGCGCCAACCCCGACAGGGAATAGCAATCAGCCCCAGCATTTT. Translating gives CSAPTPTGNSNQPQHF.

This clonotype was counted at least ten times. The chain joins TRBV5-1 to TRBJ2-7; D ambiguous. V was shortened by 1 base and J by 2 bases, with 10 bases between the two germline ends. The CDR3 runs 14 residues. Germline V gives CDR1 SGHRS, CDR2 YFSETQ. The CDR3 DNA follows: TGCGCCAGCAGCTTGAATGGGAATACCTACGAGCAGTACGTC. Amino acids: CASSLNGNTYEQYV.

This clonotype was recorded many times. The chain recombines TRBV18 with TRBJ2-5; unclear D gene. Trimming took 3 bases from V and 3 from J, leaving 2 bases between them. The CDR3 consists of 11 residues. The germline V gene has CDR1 KGHSH and CDR2 LQKENI. The CDR3 reads CASSPEETQYF. DNA for the CDR3: TGTGCCAGCTCACCCGAAGAGACCCAGTACTTC.

This clonotype was seen ten or more times. This sequence joins TRBV12-3 or TRBV12-4 and TRBJ1-2, with no clear D. Trimming cost V 6 bases and J 6 bases, with 17 bases left between them. The CDR3 consists of 14 residues. The CDR3 reads CASSLRHQMNGYTF. The CDR3 DNA reads as TGTGCCAGCAGCTTGAGGCACCAGATGAATGGCTACACCTTC.

The rearrangement links TRBV7-2 to TRBJ2-5; perhaps TRBD1 as D (6 bases). Germline CDR1 and CDR2: SGHTA and FQGNSA. The germline V and J ends were trimmed by 5 bases and 10 bases, with 17 bases remaining between them. The CDR3 loop spans 13 amino acids. The CDR3 region is CASSQGWGGDQYF. CDR3 sequence (DNA): TGTGCCAGCAGCCAGGGGTGGGGTGGGGACCAGTACTTC.

Worth noting for this clonotype: A much larger clone differs by one base, so this may be a read error. This sequence joins TRBV5-1 and TRBJ1-6; D gene ambiguous. The CDR3 contains 16 residues. The germline V gene encodes CDR1 SGHRS and CDR2 YFSETQ. The CDR3 DNA reads TGCGTCAGCAGCTTGACGCCCTTACGTTACAATTCACCCCTCCACTTT. Protein sequence: CVSSLTPLRYNSPLHF.

This chain joins TRBV27 and TRBJ2-7; weak D call: TRBD2 (6 bases). V lost 8 bases and J 4 bases, leaving 9 bases between the germline ends. The CDR3 runs 11 residues. In germline, CDR1 is MNHEY, CDR2 SMNVEV (reference sequence). CDR3 sequence reads: CASGREYEQYV. The CDR3 DNA reads as TGTGCCAGCGGGCGGGAATACGAGCAGTACGTC.